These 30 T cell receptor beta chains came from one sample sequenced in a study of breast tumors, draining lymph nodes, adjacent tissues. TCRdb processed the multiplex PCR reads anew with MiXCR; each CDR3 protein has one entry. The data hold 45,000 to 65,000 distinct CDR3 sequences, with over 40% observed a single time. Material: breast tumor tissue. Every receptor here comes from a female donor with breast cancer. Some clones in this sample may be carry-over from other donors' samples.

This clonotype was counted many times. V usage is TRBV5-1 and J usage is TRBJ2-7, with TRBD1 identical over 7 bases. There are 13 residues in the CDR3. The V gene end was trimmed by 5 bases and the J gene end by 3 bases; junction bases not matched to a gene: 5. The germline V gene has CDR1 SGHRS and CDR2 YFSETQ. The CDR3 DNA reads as TGCGCCAGCAGACCCGACAGGGACTACGAGCAGTACTTC. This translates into CASRPDRDYEQYF.

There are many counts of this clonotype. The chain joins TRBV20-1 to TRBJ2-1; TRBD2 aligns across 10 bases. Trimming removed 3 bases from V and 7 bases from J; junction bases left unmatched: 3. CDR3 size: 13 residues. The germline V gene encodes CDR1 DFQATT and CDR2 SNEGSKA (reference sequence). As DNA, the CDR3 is TGCAGTGCTAGTCTAGCGGGAGTTAATGAGCAGTTCTTC. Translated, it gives CSASLAGVNEQFF.

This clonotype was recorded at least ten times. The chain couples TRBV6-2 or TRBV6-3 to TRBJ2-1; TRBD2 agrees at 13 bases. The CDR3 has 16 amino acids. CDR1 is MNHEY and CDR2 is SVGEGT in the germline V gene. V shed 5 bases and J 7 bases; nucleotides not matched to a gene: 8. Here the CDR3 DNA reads TGTGCCAGCAGTAAAACCGGGACTAGCGGGATAAATGAGCAGTTCTTC. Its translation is CASSKTGTSGINEQFF.

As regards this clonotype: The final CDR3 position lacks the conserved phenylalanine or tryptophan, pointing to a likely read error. CDR3 residues: CASSVPRGGDNTDTQYS. The CDR3 bases are TGTGCCAGCAGCGTGCCTCGGGGCGGGGATAATACAGATACGCAGTATTCT. V usage is TRBV5-5 and J usage is TRBJ2-3; D is perhaps TRBD2 (6 bases). The length of the CDR3 is 17 residues. Germline-derived CDR1 and CDR2 are SGHKS and YYEKEE (reference sequence). Trimming took 4 bases from V and 3 from J, leaving 21 bases between them.

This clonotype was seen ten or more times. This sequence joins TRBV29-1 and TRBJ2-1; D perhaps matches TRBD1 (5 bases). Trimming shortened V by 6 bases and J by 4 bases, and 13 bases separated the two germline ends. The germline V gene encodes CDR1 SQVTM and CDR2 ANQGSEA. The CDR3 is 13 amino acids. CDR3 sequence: CSVPQGPYNEQFF. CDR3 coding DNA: TGCAGCGTCCCCCAGGGCCCATACAATGAGCAGTTCTTC.

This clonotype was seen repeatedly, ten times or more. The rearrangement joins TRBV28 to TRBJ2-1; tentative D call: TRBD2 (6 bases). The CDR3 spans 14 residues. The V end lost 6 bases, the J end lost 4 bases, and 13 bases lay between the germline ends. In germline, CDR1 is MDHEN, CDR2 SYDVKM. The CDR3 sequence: CASRTGLDYNEQFF. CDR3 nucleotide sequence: TGTGCCAGCAGGACGGGACTGGATTACAATGAGCAGTTCTTC.

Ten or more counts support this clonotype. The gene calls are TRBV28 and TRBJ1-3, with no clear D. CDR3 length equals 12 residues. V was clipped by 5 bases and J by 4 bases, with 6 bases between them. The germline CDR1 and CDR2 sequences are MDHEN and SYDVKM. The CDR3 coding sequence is TGTGCCAGCAGTGGCGGGGGAAACACCATATATTTT. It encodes CASSGGGNTIYF.

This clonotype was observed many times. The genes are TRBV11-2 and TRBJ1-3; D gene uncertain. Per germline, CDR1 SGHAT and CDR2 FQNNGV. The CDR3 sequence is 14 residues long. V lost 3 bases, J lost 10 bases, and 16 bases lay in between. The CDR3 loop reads CASSFPEQPGTIYF. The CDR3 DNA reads TGTGCCAGCAGCTTCCCAGAACAGCCGGGGACCATATATTTT.

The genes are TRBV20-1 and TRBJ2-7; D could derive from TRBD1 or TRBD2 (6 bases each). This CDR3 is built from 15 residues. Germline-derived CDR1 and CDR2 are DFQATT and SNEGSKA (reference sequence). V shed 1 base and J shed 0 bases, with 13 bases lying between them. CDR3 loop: CSARGGLATSYEQYF. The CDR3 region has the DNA TGCAGTGCTAGAGGGGGGCTAGCGACCTCCTACGAGCAGTACTTC.

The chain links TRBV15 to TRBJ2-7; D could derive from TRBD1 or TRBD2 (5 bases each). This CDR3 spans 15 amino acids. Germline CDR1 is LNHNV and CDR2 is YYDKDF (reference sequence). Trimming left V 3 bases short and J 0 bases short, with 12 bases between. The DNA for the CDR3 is TGTGCCACCAGCAGTCCCGGGACGGCCTCCTACGAGCAGTACTTC. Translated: CATSSPGTASYEQYF.

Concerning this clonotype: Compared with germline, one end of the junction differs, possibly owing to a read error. CDR3 in amino acids: CSVFLGNERLFF. The CDR3 region has the DNA TGCAGCGTTTTCCTGGGTAATGAAAGACTGTTTTTT. The V and J genes are TRBV29-1 and TRBJ1-4; D remains ambiguous. This CDR3 comprises 12 residues. CDR1 is SQVTM and CDR2 is ANQGSEA in the germline V gene.

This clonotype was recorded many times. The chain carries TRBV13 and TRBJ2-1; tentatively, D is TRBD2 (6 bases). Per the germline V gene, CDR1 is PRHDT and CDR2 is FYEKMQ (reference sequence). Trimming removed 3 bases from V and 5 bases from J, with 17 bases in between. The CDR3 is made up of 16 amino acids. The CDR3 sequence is CASSFRRLGVNNEQFF. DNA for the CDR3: TGTGCCAGCAGCTTTCGACGACTAGGAGTAAACAATGAGCAGTTCTTC.

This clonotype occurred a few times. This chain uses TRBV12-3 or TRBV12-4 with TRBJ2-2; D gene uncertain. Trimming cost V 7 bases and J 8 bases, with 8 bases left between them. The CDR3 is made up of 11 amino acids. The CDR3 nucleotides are TGTGCCAGCAACCTCAGTGGGGAGCTGTTTTTT. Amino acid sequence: CASNLSGELFF.

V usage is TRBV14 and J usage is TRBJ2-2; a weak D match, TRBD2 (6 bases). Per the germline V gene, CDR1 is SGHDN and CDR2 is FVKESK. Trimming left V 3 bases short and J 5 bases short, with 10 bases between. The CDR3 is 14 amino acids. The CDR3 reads CASSHPGETGELFF. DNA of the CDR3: TGTGCCAGCAGCCACCCGGGGGAAACCGGGGAGCTGTTTTTT.

The CDR3 spells CASSRFSGRVDYEQYF. The DNA of the CDR3 is TGTGCCAGCAGCCGATTCAGCGGGAGGGTGGACTACGAGCAGTACTTC. This chain joins TRBV11-3 and TRBJ2-7; 10 nucleotides line up with TRBD2. Trimming removed 5 bases from V and 3 bases from J; junction bases left unmatched: 10. Germline V gene lookup returns CDR1 SGHNT and CDR2 YENEEA. The CDR3 is 16 amino acids.

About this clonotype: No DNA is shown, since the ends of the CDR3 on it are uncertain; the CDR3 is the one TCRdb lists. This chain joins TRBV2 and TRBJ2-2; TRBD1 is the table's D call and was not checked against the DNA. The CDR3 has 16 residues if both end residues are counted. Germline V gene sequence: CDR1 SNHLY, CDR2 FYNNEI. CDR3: CASSSGSEQYFGELFF.

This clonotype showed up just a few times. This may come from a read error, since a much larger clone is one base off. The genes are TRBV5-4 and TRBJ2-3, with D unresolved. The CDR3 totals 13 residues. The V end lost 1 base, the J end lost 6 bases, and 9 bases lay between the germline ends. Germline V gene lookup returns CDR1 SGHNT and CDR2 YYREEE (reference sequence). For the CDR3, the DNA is TGTGCCAGCAGCTTGAGGACCGCTGATACGCAGTATTTT. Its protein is CASSLRTADTQYF.

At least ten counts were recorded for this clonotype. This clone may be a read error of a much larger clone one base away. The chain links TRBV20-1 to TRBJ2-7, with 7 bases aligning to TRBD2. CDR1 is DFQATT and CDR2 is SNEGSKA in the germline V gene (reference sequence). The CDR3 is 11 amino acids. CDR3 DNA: TGCGTAGTCGGGGGGTCCTACGAGCAGTCCTTC. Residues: CVVGGSYEQSF.

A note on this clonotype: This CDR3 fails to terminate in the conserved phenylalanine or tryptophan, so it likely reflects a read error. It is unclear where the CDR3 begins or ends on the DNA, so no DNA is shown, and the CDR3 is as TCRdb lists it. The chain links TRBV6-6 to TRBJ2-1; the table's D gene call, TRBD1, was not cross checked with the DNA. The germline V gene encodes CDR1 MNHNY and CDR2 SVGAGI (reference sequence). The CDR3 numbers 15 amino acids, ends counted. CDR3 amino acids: CASREPGERYNEQTL.

CDR3: CASSEEQLYSPLHF. The CDR3 DNA reads as TGTGCCAGCAGTGAGGAACAGCTATATTCACCCCTCCACTTT. The chain has TRBV2 and TRBJ1-6; D not certain. The CDR3 has 14 residues. Germline assignment: CDR1 SNHLY and CDR2 FYNNEI. Trimming stripped 3 bases from V and 8 bases from J, with 11 bases between.

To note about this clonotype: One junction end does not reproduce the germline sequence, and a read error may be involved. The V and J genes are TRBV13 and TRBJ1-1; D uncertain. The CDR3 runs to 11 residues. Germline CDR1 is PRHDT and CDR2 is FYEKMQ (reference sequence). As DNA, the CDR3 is TGTGCCAGCAGCTTAGACGTTGAAGCTCTCTTT. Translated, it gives CASSLDVEALF.

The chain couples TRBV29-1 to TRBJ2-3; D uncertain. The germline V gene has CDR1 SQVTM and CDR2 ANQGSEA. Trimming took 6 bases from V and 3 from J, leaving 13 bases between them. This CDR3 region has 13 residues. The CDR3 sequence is CSVSLAETDTQYF. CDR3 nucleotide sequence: TGCAGCGTCTCATTGGCGGAGACAGATACGCAGTATTTT.

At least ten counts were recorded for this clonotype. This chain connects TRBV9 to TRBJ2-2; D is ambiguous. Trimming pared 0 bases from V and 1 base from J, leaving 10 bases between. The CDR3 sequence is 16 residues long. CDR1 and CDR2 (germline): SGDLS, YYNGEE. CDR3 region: CASSVAGLLNTGELFF. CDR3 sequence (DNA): TGTGCCAGCAGCGTAGCAGGCTTACTGAACACCGGGGAGCTGTTTTTT.

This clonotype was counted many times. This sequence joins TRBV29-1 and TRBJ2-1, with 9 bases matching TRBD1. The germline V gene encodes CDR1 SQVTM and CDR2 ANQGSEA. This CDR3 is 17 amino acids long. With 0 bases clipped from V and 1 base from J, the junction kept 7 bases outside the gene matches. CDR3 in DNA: TGCAGCGTTGAAGAAACAGGGGGCTTGGGGTCCTACAATGAGCAGTTCTTC. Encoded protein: CSVEETGGLGSYNEQFF.

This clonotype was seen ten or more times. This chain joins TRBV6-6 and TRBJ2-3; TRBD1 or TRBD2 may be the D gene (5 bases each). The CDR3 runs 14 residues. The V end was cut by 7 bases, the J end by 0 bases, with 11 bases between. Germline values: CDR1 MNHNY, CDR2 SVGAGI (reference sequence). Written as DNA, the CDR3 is TGTGCCAGCATGAGGGACCTTAGCACAGATACGCAGTATTTT. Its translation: CASMRDLSTDTQYF.

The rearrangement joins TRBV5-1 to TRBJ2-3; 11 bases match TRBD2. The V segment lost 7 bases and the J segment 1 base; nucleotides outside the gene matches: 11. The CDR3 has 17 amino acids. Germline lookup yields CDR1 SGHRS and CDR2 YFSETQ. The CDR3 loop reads CASASAVAGGGTDTQYF. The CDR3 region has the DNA TGCGCCAGCGCATCGGCCGTAGCGGGAGGGGGCACAGATACGCAGTATTTT.

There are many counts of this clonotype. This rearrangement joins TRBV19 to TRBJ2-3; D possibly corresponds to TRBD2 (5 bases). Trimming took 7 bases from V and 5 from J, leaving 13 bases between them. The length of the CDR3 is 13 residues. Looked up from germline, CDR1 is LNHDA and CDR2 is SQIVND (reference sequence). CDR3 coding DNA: TGTGCCAGTACTCAGCGGCGCGGAGATACGCAGTATTTT. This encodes CASTQRRGDTQYF.

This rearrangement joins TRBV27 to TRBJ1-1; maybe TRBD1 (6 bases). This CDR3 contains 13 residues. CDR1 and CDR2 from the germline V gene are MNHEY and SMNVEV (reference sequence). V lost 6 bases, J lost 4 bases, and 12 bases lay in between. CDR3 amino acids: CASRFTGTTEAFF. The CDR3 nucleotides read TGTGCCAGCAGGTTCACAGGGACCACTGAAGCTTTCTTT.

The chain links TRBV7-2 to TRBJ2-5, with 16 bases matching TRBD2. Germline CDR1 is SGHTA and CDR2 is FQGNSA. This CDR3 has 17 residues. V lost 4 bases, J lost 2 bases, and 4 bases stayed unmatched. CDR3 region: CASSWGLAGGGQETQYF. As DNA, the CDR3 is TGTGCCAGCAGCTGGGGACTAGCGGGAGGGGGTCAAGAGACCCAGTACTTC.

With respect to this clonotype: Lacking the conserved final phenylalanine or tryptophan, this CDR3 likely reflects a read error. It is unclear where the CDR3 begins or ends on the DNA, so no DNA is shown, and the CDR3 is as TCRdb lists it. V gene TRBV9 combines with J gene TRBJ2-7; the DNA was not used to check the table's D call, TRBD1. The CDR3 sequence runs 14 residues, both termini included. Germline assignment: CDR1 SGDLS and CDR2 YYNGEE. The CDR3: CASSVGTARDEQSL.